This entry concerns a single T cell receptor beta chain. Its antigen is unknown. Here immunoSEQ multiplex PCR was the method, and the copy in TCRdb shows in-frame clones only, minus some. Counted here are 100,000 to 150,000 clones, roughly 84% occurring once; the ten biggest clones make up around 10%. The data were obtained in a study of T cell responses to AZD1222 COVID-19 vaccine. Background on the study: Pooling of second doses given at about 4 or about 12 weeks was done.

The V and J ends lost 4 bases and 4 bases, in that order; junction bases with no gene match: 6. Germline V CDR1 and CDR2: SGHDT, YYEEEE. The CDR3 is made up of 14 amino acids. Study-level results: Baseline testing showed seropositivity in only a handful of AZD1222 recipients.

This sequence was found in an adult in good health. The source material was peripheral blood, sampled on day 0 of AZD1222 vaccination. This chain connects TRBV5-6 to TRBJ1-2; 8 bases align to TRBD1. The CDR3 spells CASSTGQGTYGYTF. In DNA form, the CDR3 reads TGTGCCAGCAGCACTGGACAGGGAACCTATGGCTACACCTTC.